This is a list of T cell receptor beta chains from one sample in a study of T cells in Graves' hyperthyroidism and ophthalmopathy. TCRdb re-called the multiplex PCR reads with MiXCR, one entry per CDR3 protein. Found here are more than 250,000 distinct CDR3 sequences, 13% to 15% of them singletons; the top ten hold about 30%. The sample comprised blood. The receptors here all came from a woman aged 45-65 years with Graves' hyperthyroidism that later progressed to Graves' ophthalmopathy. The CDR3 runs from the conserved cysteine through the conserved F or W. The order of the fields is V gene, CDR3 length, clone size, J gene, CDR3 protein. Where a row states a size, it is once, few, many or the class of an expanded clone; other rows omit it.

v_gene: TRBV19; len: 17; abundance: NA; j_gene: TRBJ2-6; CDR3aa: CASSISRRSSGANVLTF
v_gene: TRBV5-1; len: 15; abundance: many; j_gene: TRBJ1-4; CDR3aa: CASSPTSATNEKLFF
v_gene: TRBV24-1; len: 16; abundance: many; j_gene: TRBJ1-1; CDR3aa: CATSARPGPPEFEAFF
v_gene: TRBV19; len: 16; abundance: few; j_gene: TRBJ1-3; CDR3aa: CASKRRDGDLGNTIYF
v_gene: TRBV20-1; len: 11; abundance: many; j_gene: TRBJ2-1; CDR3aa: CSPERLAEQFF
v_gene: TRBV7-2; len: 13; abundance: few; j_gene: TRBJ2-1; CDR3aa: CASSLRRQGLTFF
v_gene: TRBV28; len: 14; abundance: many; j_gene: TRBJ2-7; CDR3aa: CASSLNRGVYEQYF
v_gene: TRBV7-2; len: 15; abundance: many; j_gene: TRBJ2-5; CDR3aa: CASSFLFHGGGTQYF
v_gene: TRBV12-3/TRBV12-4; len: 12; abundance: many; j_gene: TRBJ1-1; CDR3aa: CATHDLNTEAFF
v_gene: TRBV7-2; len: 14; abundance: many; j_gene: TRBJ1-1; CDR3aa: CASSLTPWGTEAFF
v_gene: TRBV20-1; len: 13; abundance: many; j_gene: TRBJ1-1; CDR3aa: CSASLRGSTEAFF
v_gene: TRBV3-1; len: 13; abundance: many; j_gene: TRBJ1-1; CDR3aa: CASSHHRGRRAFF
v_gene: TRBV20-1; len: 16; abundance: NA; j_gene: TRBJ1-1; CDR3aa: CSARDLWAGEDTEAFF
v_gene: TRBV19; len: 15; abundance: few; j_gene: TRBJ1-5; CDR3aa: CASSGRGRGNQPQHF
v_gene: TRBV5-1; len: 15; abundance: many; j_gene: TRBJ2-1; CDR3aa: CASNLEHPIKNEQFF
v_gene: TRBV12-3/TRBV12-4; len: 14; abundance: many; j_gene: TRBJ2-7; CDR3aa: CASSFRDRLGEQYF
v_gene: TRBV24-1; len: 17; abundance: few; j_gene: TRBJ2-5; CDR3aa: CATSDGGLAGGLETQYF
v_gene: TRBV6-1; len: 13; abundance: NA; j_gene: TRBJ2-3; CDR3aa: CASSPWGTDTQYF
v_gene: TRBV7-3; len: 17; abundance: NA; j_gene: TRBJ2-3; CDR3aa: CASSVLAGGPFADTQYF
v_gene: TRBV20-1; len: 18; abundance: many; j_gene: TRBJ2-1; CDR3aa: CSASPGAGGPIGHNEQFF